These 15 T cell receptor beta chains share one sample of origin, sequenced in a study of shared clonotypes between healthy human individuals. The assay was immunoSEQ multiplex PCR, and TCRdb's table has in-frame clones only and misses some. The table includes some 2,500,000 clones, around 93% detected once. Sequenced: naive CD4+ T cells from PBMCs. Subset indicated: CD45RA+ positively selected. All receptors come from a man aged 18 to 30 in good health. Some clones in this sample may be carry-over from other donors' samples.

The V gene is TRBV29-1, the J gene TRBJ2-7, with D perhaps matching TRBD2 (5 bases). Per germline, CDR1 SQVTM and CDR2 ANQGSEA. CDR3 length equals 12 residues. Trimming took 4 bases from V and 7 from J, leaving 14 bases between them. The CDR3 sequence: CSVARAPGEQYF. The CDR3 nucleotides read TGCAGCGTTGCGAGGGCGCCGGGGGAGCAGTACTTC.

The J gene is TRBJ1-2, the V gene TRBV4-1, with D tentatively TRBD1 (6 bases). V lost 0 bases, J lost 7 bases, and 15 bases lay in between. The V gene's germline CDR1 is MGHRA and CDR2 YSYEKL. The CDR3 is made up of 15 amino acids. The CDR3 DNA sequence: TGCGCCAGCAGCCAAGATAGGGGGTTAGCGGTTGGCTACACCTTC. This encodes CASSQDRGLAVGYTF.

This sequence joins TRBV30 and TRBJ2-5, with D maybe TRBD1 (6 bases). V was clipped by 0 bases and J by 5 bases, with 13 bases between them. Per germline, CDR1 GTSNPN and CDR2 SVGIG (reference sequence). This CDR3 spans 14 amino acids. The CDR3 protein is CAWSVGGHVETQYF. CDR3 bases: TGTGCCTGGAGTGTAGGGGGACACGTCGAGACCCAGTACTTC.

The rearrangement links TRBV2 to TRBJ1-3; 8 nucleotides line up with TRBD1. This CDR3 is built from 16 residues. In germline, CDR1 is SNHLY, CDR2 FYNNEI. V lost 6 bases and J lost 0; bases outside the gene matches: 7. CDR3 DNA: TGTGCCAGCAGCGGCCGACAGGGGCTCTCTGGAAACACCATATATTTT. Translation: CASSGRQGLSGNTIYF.

The V gene is TRBV29-1, the J gene TRBJ2-2; D is perhaps TRBD1 or TRBD2 (5 bases each). The ends were cut back, 6 bases at V and 6 bases at J, with 17 bases in the middle. The CDR3 sequence is 14 residues long. The germline gives CDR1 SQVTM, CDR2 ANQGSEA. The CDR3 loop is CSVDNRGIAGELFF. CDR3 DNA sequence: TGCAGCGTAGATAACCGGGGCATAGCCGGGGAGCTGTTTTTT.

The J gene is TRBJ1-2, the V gene TRBV30; D is ambiguous. There are 12 residues in the CDR3. Per the germline V gene, CDR1 is GTSNPN and CDR2 is SVGIG (reference sequence). V lost 0 bases and J 7 bases, leaving 9 bases between the germline ends. The CDR3 DNA reads as TGTGCCTGGAGTGTGGGCAGGTTTGGCTACACCTTC. The encoded protein is CAWSVGRFGYTF.

The chain joins TRBV9 to TRBJ2-3; 10 bases align to TRBD2. J gave up 6 bases and V 5 bases, and 6 bases lay outside the gene matches. Germline loops: CDR1 SGDLS, CDR2 YYNGEE. This CDR3 is built from 14 residues. CDR3 residues: CASRSTSGTDTQYF. CDR3 DNA sequence: TGTGCCAGCAGGTCCACTAGCGGGACGGATACGCAGTATTTT.

This chain links TRBV30 with TRBJ1-2; D perhaps matches TRBD1 (6 bases). This CDR3 contains 14 residues. Trimming removed 4 bases at V and 3 bases at J, with 15 bases between. Per germline, CDR1 GTSNPN and CDR2 SVGIG (reference sequence). The CDR3 nucleotides are TGTGCCTGGAATCGTAGGGACAACTACTATGGCTACACCTTC. This gives the protein CAWNRRDNYYGYTF.

This rearrangement joins TRBV7-7 to TRBJ2-2, with 8 positions matching TRBD2. V was clipped by 3 bases and J by 0 bases; unmatched bases: 3. CDR3 length: 16 amino acids. Germline V gene lookup returns CDR1 SSHAT and CDR2 FNYEAQ (reference sequence). CDR3 in amino acids: CASSFLAGTNTGELFF. The CDR3 nucleotides are TGTGCCAGCAGCTTCCTAGCGGGTACGAACACCGGGGAGCTGTTTTTT.

Only one count was recorded for this clone. The genes are TRBV28 and TRBJ2-4, with TRBD1 matching 9 bases. With 3 bases clipped from V and 7 bases from J, the junction kept 1 base outside the gene matches. Germline V gene sequence: CDR1 MDHEN, CDR2 SYDVKM. The CDR3 loop spans 13 amino acids. The CDR3 region has the DNA TGTGCCAGCAGTTTCGGGACAGGGAACATTCAGTACTTC. Translation gives CASSFGTGNIQYF.

V is TRBV16 and J is TRBJ1-5, with D unresolved. Germline V gene lookup returns CDR1 KGHSY and CDR2 FQNENV. This CDR3 contains 14 residues. The V end was cut by 4 bases, the J end by 11 bases, with 18 bases between. DNA for the CDR3: TGTGCCAGCAGCCGCGCCGGGAAGTTTGGGACCCAGCATTTT. Protein product: CASSRAGKFGTQHF.

This rearrangement joins TRBV28 to TRBJ2-1; maybe TRBD2 (5 bases). CDR1 MDHEN and CDR2 SYDVKM come from the germline V gene. This CDR3 spans 17 amino acids. V lost 6 bases to trimming and J lost 0 bases, with 18 bases between them. CDR3 sequence reads: CASRPLAPRFSYNEQFF. The CDR3 nucleotides read TGTGCCAGCAGGCCTCTAGCCCCGAGATTCTCCTACAATGAGCAGTTCTTC.

The chain employs TRBV28 and TRBJ2-7, with D possibly matching TRBD1 (5 bases). The ends were cut back, 3 bases at V and 4 bases at J, with 19 bases in the middle. The CDR3 consists of 16 residues. The germline gives CDR1 MDHEN, CDR2 SYDVKM. CDR3 loop: CASSLSLGQNEYEQYF. The CDR3 coding sequence is TGTGCCAGCAGTTTGTCCCTAGGACAAAACGAGTACGAGCAGTACTTC.

The chain carries TRBV9 and TRBJ1-4; the match to TRBD1 covers 7 bases. Germline V gene sequence: CDR1 SGDLS, CDR2 YYNGEE. V trimming: 1 base; J trimming: 6 bases; junction bases outside the gene matches: 6. CDR3 length: 15 residues. CDR3 in DNA: TGTGCCAGCAGCGTAATGGGCAGGGGGGATGAAAAACTGTTTTTT. This codes for CASSVMGRGDEKLFF. The full variable domain, rest sourced from reference TRBV9 and TRBJ1-4, is DSGVTQTPKHLITATGQRVTLRCSPRSGDLSVYWYQQSLDQGLQFLIQYYNGEERAKGNILERFSAQQFPDLHSELNLSSLELGDSALYFCASSVMGRGDEKLFFGSGTQLSVL.

About this clone: Other DNA sequences in the sample encode the same CDR3. The chain couples TRBV28 to TRBJ2-1, with TRBD1 as a possible D gene (6 bases). V was trimmed by 2 bases and J by 4 bases, leaving 6 bases between them. From germline, CDR1 is MDHEN and CDR2 SYDVKM. The CDR3 runs 13 residues. The CDR3 loop is CASSLRGYNEQFF. CDR3 sequence (DNA): TGTGCCAGCAGTTTAAGGGGGTACAATGAGCAGTTCTTC. Full variable domain (outside the CDR3, taken from reference TRBV28 and TRBJ2-1): DVKVTQSSRYLVKRTGEKVFLECVQDMDHENMFWYRQDPGLGLRLIYFSYDVKMKEKGDIPEGYSVSREKKERFSLILESASTNQTSMYLCASSLRGYNEQFFGPGTRLTVL.